The 21 T cell receptor beta chains reported below all come from one sample, sequenced in a study of shared clonotypes between healthy human individuals. This table comes from immunoSEQ multiplex PCR, and its TCRdb copy is limited to in-frame clones, with some not included. The sample has around 95,000 clones, roughly 45% seen once; the top ten hold about 16%. The sequencing sample was made of PBMCs. The origin of the receptors is a woman between 40 and 50 years old in good health. Some clones in this sample may be carry-over from other donors' samples.

In this sample, this clone turned up many times. The rearrangement uses TRBV11-2 and TRBJ2-3; D remains ambiguous. The V end lost 4 bases, the J end lost 9 bases, and 8 bases lay between the germline ends. This CDR3 has 11 amino acids. Germline V lookup: CDR1 SGHAT, CDR2 FQNNGV. The CDR3 DNA sequence: TGTGCCAGCAGCTCCTCACAAACGCAGTATTTT. Amino acid sequence: CASSSSQTQYF.

A few counts support this clone. The chain employs TRBV4-2 and TRBJ2-1; 11 positions agree with TRBD2. V lost 0 bases to trimming and J lost 8 bases; unmatched junction nucleotides: 12. Germline CDR1 reads LGHNA; CDR2 reads YNFKEQ. The CDR3 runs to 18 residues. CDR3 in DNA: TGTGCCAGCAGCCAAGATCTCTCCCTAGCGGGAGGTTGGGATGAGCAGTTCTTC. This translates into CASSQDLSLAGGWDEQFF.

V is TRBV2 and J is TRBJ2-3, with 9 nucleotides matching TRBD2. The V segment lost 7 bases and the J segment 2 bases; nucleotides outside the gene matches: 7. CDR3 size: 15 residues. Germline assignment: CDR1 SNHLY and CDR2 FYNNEI. The CDR3 reads CASMASGIDTDTQYF. For the CDR3, the DNA is TGTGCCAGCATGGCTAGCGGGATTGACACAGATACGCAGTATTTT.

The chain's CDR3 is CASSLATDTQYF. The CDR3, as DNA: TGTGCCAGCAGTTTGGCCACAGATACGCAGTATTTT. J is TRBJ2-3 and V is TRBV28; D is unclear. This CDR3 spans 12 amino acids. V lost 3 bases, J lost 2 bases, and 3 bases lay in between. Germline V gene lookup returns CDR1 MDHEN and CDR2 SYDVKM.

V gene TRBV7-9 combines with J gene TRBJ1-1; 7 nucleotides align to TRBD1. V dropped 6 bases and J dropped 1; count of bases not matched to a gene: 5. CDR1 SEHNR and CDR2 FQNEAQ come from the germline V gene (reference sequence). The CDR3 extends over 14 amino acids. The CDR3 DNA is TGTGCCAGCAGGAAAACAGGGGAGAACACTGAAGCTTTCTTT. Protein: CASRKTGENTEAFF.

The rearrangement links TRBV28 to TRBJ2-1, with 8 bases fitting TRBD1. CDR3 length equals 14 residues. The V gene end was trimmed by 6 bases and the J gene end by 0 bases; junction bases not matched to a gene: 1. Germline V CDR1 and CDR2: MDHEN, SYDVKM. In DNA form, the CDR3 reads TGTGCCAGCAGCACAGGGGGCTCCTACAATGAGCAGTTCTTC. Protein sequence: CASSTGGSYNEQFF.

This chain uses TRBV23-1 with TRBJ2-2; 8 bases align to TRBD1. TRBV23-1 is identified as an open reading frame with a role that is uncertain. The CDR3 length is 16 residues. With 1 base clipped from V and 5 bases from J, the junction kept 6 bases outside the gene matches. The CDR3 sequence is CASSQFDRGGTGELFF. In DNA, the CDR3 is TGCGCCAGCAGTCAATTCGACAGGGGAGGAACCGGGGAGCTGTTTTTT.

This clone appeared a few times. The chain uses TRBV9 and TRBJ1-4, with D possibly TRBD1 on 5 matching bases. Germline values: CDR1 SGDLS, CDR2 YYNGEE. CDR3 length: 14 amino acids. V lost 2 bases to trimming and J lost 3 bases, with 8 bases between them. CDR3 sequence: CASSVGGANEKLFF. The CDR3 DNA sequence: TGTGCCAGCAGCGTCGGGGGAGCTAATGAAAAACTGTTTTTT.

The chain links TRBV6-1 to TRBJ2-1, with D unresolved. Germline values: CDR1 MNHNS, CDR2 SASEGT. The CDR3 consists of 12 residues. The V end was cut by 5 bases, the J end by 4 bases, with 6 bases between. The CDR3 sequence: CASSRLYNEQFF. The DNA of the CDR3 is TGTGCCAGCAGTCGACTTTACAATGAGCAGTTCTTC.

The V and J genes are TRBV28 and TRBJ1-4; 9 nucleotides line up with TRBD1. Germline V gene lookup returns CDR1 MDHEN and CDR2 SYDVKM. This CDR3 spans 13 amino acids. V trimming: 8 bases; J trimming: 8 bases; junction bases outside the gene matches: 6. The CDR3 sequence is CASRDRVGEKLFF. The CDR3 region has the DNA TGTGCCAGCCGGGACAGGGTTGGGGAAAAACTGTTTTTT.

This clone showed up just a few times. The V call is TRBV7-9, the J call TRBJ2-5, with a possible D match to TRBD1 (6 bases). This CDR3 is built from 14 residues. The V end lost 5 bases, the J end lost 1 base, and 11 bases lay between the germline ends. Germline values: CDR1 SEHNR, CDR2 FQNEAQ (reference sequence). The CDR3 sequence is CASSPGHFQETQYF. The CDR3 DNA follows: TGTGCCAGCAGCCCGGGACATTTCCAAGAGACCCAGTACTTC.

A note on this clone: A far larger clone is off by one base, so a read error is likely. Other DNA sequences in this specimen translate into the identical CDR3. The rearrangement uses TRBV5-4 and TRBJ2-1; D is undetermined. The CDR3 totals 16 residues. In germline, CDR1 is SGHNT, CDR2 YYREEE (reference sequence). The CDR3 loop is CASSLDPASPYNEQFF. As DNA, the CDR3 is TGCGCCAGCAGCTTGGATCCCGCCTCGCCCTACAATGAGCAGTTCTTC.

In this sample, this clone turned up many times. The V call is TRBV6-1, the J call TRBJ2-7, with D perhaps being TRBD1 or TRBD2 (5 bases each). V dropped 6 bases and J dropped 3 bases, with 12 bases sitting between them. This CDR3 contains 13 residues. CDR1 and CDR2 from the germline V gene are MNHNS and SASEGT. The CDR3 region has the DNA TGTGCCAGCAGAGAGGGACGGCTCTACGAGCAGTACTTC. It yields the protein CASREGRLYEQYF.

The chain joins TRBV28 to TRBJ2-1, with D uncertain. V lost 8 bases to trimming and J lost 4 bases, with 6 bases between them. Germline values: CDR1 MDHEN, CDR2 SYDVKM. The CDR3 extends over 11 amino acids. In nucleotides, the CDR3 is TGTGCCAGCCGAGAGTACAATGAGCAGTTCTTC. Its translation is CASREYNEQFF.

With respect to this clone: One end of the junction varies from germline; a read error may be responsible. The chain's CDR3 is CASSRTANYGYTF. The CDR3 nucleotides are TGCGCCAGCAGCAGGACGGCTAACTATGGCTACACCTTC. The chain carries TRBV7-9 and TRBJ1-2; D is ambiguous. Germline CDR1 reads SEHNR; CDR2 reads FQNEAQ (reference sequence). This CDR3 is 13 amino acids long. Full variable domain (missing parts from reference TRBV7-9 and TRBJ1-2): DTGVSQNPRHKITKRGQNVTFRCDPISEHNRLYWYRQTLGQGPEFLTYFQNEAQLEKSRLLSDRFSAERPKGSFSTLEIQRTEQGDSAMYLCASSRTANYGYTFGSGTRLTVV.

This clone was detected ten times or more. This chain links TRBV27 with TRBJ1-5; 9 bases agree with TRBD1. Germline CDR1 reads MNHEY; CDR2 reads SMNVEV (reference sequence). This CDR3 is 14 amino acids long. V lost 8 bases, J lost 1 base, and 3 bases stayed unmatched. The CDR3 DNA follows: TGTGCCAGCCGAGGGACAGGGAGCAATCAGCCCCAGCATTTT. Translation gives CASRGTGSNQPQHF.

The V call is TRBV5-1, the J call TRBJ2-1; TRBD2 matches at 8 bases. The CDR3 has 14 residues. Germline trimming cut 4 bases from V and 6 bases from J; bases unmatched to any gene: 6. From germline, CDR1 is SGHRS and CDR2 YFSETQ. This CDR3 is CASSAWTSPNEQFF. In DNA, the CDR3 is TGCGCCAGCAGCGCGTGGACTAGCCCCAATGAGCAGTTCTTC.

About this clone itself: Only one base separates this from a far larger clonotype, so it likely reflects a read error. The rearrangement uses TRBV5-4 and TRBJ2-2, with D hard to call. The V and J ends lost 0 bases and 8 bases respectively, with 2 bases between them. Germline V gene lookup returns CDR1 SGHNT and CDR2 YYREEE (reference sequence). The length of the CDR3 is 11 residues. The DNA for the CDR3 is TGTGCCAGCAGCTTGGATGGGGAGCTGTTTTTT. This encodes CASSLDGELFF.

J is TRBJ2-2 and V is TRBV6-9; D gene unclear. CDR1 is MNHGY and CDR2 is SVAAGI in the germline V gene. The CDR3 covers 13 residues. V lost 3 bases and J lost 3, with 5 bases in between. As DNA, the CDR3 is TGTGCCAGCAGTTACGGCGACACCGGGGAGCTGTTTTTT. Its protein is CASSYGDTGELFF.

This clone showed up just a few times. The V gene is TRBV6-1, the J gene TRBJ1-4, with 7 bases fitting TRBD1. The ends lost 8 bases at V and 0 bases at J; junction bases unmatched: 6. The CDR3 spans 15 residues. Germline CDR1 MNHNS, CDR2 SASEGT. CDR3: CASSGTEATNEKLFF. CDR3 coding DNA: TGTGCCAGCTCCGGGACAGAGGCAACTAATGAAAAACTGTTTTTT.

Details on this clone: A much larger clone is a single base away; this may be a read error. The chain links TRBV25-1 to TRBJ2-7, with D hard to call. V was shortened by 5 bases and J by 7 bases, with 18 bases between the two germline ends. This CDR3 spans 14 amino acids. The V gene's germline CDR1 is MGHDK and CDR2 SYGVNS. This CDR3 is CASSRAAAGREQYF. The CDR3 DNA is TGTGCCAGCAGTCGGGCGGCGGCCGGGCGTGAGCAGTACTTC.